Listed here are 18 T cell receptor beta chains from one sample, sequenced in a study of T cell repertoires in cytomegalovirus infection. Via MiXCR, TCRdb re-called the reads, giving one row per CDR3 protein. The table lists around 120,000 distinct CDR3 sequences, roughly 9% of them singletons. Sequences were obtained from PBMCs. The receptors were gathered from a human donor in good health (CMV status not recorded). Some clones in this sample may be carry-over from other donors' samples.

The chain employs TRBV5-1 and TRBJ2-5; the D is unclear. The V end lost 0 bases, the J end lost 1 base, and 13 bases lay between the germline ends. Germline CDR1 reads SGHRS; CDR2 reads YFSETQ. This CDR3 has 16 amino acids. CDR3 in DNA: TGCGCCAGCAGCTTGGTCCTAGGACCTCGCCAAGAGACCCAGTACTTC. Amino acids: CASSLVLGPRQETQYF.

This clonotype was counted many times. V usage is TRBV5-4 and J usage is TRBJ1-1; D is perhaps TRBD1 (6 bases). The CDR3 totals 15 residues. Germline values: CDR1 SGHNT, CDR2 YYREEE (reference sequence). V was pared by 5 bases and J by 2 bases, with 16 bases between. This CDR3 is CASRPGALGNTEAFF. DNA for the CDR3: TGTGCCAGCAGGCCAGGGGCTCTGGGAAACACTGAAGCTTTCTTT.

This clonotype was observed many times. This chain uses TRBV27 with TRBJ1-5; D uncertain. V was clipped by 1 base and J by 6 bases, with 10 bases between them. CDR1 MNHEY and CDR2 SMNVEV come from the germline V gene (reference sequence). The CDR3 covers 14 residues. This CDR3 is CASSLFGSLQPQHF. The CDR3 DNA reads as TGTGCCAGCAGTTTATTTGGCAGCCTTCAGCCCCAGCATTTT.

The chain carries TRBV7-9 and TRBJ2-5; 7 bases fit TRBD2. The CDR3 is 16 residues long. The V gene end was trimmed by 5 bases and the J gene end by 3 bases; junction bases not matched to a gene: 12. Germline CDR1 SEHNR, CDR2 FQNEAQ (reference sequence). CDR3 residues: CASSPTGRDSKETQYF. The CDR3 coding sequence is TGTGCCAGCAGCCCGACGGGGAGGGATTCGAAAGAGACCCAGTACTTC. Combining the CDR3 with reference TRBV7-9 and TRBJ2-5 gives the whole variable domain DTGVSQNPRHKITKRGQNVTFRCDPISEHNRLYWYRQTLGQGPEFLTYFQNEAQLEKSRLLSDRFSAERPKGSFSTLEIQRTEQGDSAMYLCASSPTGRDSKETQYFGPGTRLLVL.

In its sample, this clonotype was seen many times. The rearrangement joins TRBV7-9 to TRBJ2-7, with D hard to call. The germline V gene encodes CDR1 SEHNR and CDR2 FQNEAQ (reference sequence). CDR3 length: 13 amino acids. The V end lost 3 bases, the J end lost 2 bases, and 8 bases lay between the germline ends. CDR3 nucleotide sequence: TGTGCCAGCAGCTTTTCACAGACCTACGAGCAGTACTTC. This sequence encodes CASSFSQTYEQYF.

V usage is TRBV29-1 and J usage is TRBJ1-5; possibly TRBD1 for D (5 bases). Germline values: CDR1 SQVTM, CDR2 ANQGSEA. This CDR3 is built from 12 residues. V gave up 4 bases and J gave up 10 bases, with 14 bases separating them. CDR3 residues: CSVGGQREPQHF. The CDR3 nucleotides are TGCAGCGTTGGGGGCCAGAGGGAACCCCAGCATTTT.

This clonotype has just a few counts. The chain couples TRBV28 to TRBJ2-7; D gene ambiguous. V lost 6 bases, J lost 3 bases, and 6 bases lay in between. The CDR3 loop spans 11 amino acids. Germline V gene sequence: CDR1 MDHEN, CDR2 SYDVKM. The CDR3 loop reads CASRNNYEQYF. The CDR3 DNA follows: TGTGCCAGCAGGAACAACTACGAGCAGTACTTC.

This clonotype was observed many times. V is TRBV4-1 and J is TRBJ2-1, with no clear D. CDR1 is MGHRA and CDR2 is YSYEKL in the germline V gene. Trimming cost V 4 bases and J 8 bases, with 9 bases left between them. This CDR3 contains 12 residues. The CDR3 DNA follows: TGCGCCAGCAGCCCGTCGCAATATGAGCAGTTCTTC. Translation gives CASSPSQYEQFF.

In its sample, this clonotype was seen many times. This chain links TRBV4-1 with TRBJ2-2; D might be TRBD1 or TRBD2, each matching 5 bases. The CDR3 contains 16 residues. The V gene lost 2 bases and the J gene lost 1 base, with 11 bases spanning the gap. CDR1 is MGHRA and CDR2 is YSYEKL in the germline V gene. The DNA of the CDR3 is TGCGCCAGCAGCCAATCAGGGACGGTGAACACCGGGGAGCTGTTTTTT. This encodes CASSQSGTVNTGELFF.

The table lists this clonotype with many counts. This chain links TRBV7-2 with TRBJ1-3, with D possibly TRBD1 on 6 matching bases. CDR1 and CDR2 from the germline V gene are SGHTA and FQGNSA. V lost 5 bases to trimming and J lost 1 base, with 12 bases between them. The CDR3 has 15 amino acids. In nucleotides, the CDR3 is TGTGCCAGCAGCCCCCACACAGGGTCTGGAAACACCATATATTTT. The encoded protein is CASSPHTGSGNTIYF.

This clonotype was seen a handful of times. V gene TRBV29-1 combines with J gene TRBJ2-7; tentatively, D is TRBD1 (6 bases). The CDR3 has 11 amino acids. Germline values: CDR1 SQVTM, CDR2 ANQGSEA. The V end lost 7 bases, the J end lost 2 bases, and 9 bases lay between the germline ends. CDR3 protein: CSGTGTYEQYF. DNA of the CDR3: TGCAGCGGTACAGGGACCTACGAGCAGTACTTC.

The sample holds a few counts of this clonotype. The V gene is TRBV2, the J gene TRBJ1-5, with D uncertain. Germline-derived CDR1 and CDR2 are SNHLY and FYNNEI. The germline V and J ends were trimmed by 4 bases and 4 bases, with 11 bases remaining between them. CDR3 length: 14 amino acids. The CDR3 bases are TGTGCCAGCAGTGTTGAACTACAAAATCAGCCCCAGCATTTT. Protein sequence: CASSVELQNQPQHF. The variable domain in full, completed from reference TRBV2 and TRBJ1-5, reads EPEVTQTPSHQVTQMGQEVILRCVPISNHLYFYWYRQILGQKVEFLVSFYNNEISEKSEIFDDQFSVERPDGSNFTLKIRSTKLEDSAMYFCASSVELQNQPQHFGDGTRLSIL.

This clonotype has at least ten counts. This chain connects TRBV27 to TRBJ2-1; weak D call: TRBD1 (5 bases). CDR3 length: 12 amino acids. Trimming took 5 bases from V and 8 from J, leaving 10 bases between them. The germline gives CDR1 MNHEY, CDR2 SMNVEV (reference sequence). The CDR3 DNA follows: TGTGCCAGCAGTGCCCAGGGCTATGAGCAGTTCTTC. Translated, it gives CASSAQGYEQFF.

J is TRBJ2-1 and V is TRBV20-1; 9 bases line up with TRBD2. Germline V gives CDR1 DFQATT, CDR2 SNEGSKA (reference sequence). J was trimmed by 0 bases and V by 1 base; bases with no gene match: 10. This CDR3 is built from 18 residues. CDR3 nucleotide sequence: TGCAGTGCTAGAGGAGGAGCGGGGGGCTGGAGCTCCTACAATGAGCAGTTCTTC. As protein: CSARGGAGGWSSYNEQFF.

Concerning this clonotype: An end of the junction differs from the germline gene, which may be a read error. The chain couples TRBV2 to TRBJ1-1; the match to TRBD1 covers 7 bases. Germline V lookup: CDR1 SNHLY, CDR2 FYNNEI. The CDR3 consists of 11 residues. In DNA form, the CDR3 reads TGTGTCAGCAGGGGGGGAAGTGAAGCTTTCTTT. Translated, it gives CVSRGGSEAFF.

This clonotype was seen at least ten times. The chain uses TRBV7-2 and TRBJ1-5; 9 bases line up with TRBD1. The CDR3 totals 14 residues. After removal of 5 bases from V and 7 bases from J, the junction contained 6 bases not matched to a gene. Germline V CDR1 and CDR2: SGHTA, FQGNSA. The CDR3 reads CASSPRTGEQPQHF. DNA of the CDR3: TGTGCCAGCAGCCCCCGGACAGGGGAGCAGCCCCAGCATTTT.

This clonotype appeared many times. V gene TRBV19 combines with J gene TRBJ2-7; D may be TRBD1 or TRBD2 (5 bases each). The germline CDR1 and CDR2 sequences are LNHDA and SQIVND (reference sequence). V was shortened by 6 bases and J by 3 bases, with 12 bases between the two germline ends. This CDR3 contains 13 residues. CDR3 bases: TGTGCCAGTAGGGACTCAGGGATCTACGAGCAGTACTTC. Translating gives CASRDSGIYEQYF.

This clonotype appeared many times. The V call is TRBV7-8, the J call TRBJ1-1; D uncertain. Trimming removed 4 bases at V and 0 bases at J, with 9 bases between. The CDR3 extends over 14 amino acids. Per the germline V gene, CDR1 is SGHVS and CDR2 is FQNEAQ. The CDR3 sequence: CASSYLNLNTEAFF. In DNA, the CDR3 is TGTGCCAGCAGCTACCTAAACCTGAACACTGAAGCTTTCTTT.